These T cell receptor beta chains were read from a single sample in a study of T cells in Graves' hyperthyroidism and ophthalmopathy. TCRdb independently ran MiXCR on the multiplex PCR reads; one entry per CDR3 protein. The profile shows about 380,000 distinct CDR3 sequences, approximately 18% of them singletons. Sequencing was done on a sample of blood. The origin of the receptors is a man aged 18-30 years with Graves' ophthalmopathy. CDR3s include the opening cysteine and the closing phenylalanine or tryptophan. A D gene is named only where the DNA matches it firmly. Not every row has a clone size; where given, it reads once, few, many or a size class.

TRBV28,TRBD1,TRBJ2-7,few,TGTGCCAGCAGTTCCCCGGGACAGGGGGTATTCTACGAGCAGTACTTC,CASSSPGQGVFYEQYF
TRBV10-3,-,TRBJ1-1,many,TGTGCCATCAGCGTGGGGGGGCAGTTGATGAACACTGAAGCTTTCTTT,CAISVGGQLMNTEAFF
TRBV6-2/TRBV6-3,TRBD1,TRBJ1-6,-,TGTGCCAGCAGTTCCCTACTTCAGGGGGGTTCACCCCTCCACTTT,CASSSLLQGGSPLHF
TRBV18,TRBD2,TRBJ2-1,many,TGTGCCAGCTCAGGACTAGCGGGGAATGAGCAGTTCTTC,CASSGLAGNEQFF
TRBV3-1,-,TRBJ1-1,many,TGTGCCAGCAGCCAAGAAAGGAGAGTAAGAACTGAAGCTTTCTTT,CASSQERRVRTEAFF
TRBV4-1,TRBD2,TRBJ2-5,few,TGCGCCAGCAGCCAAGTTAAAGCGGGGGGGCATCAAAAAGAGACCCAGTACTTC,CASSQVKAGGHQKETQYF
TRBV6-7,-,TRBJ2-2,few,TGTGCCAGCAGTTACTCGATGGAAAATGTGACAGAAAACACCGGGGAGCTGTTTTTT,CASSYSMENVTENTGELFF
TRBV5-8,TRBD1,TRBJ1-6,many,TGTGCCAGCAGCCTTCCCGGGACAGGGGACTCACCCCTCCACTTT,CASSLPGTGDSPLHF
TRBV11-2,TRBD1,TRBJ1-1,many,TGTGCCAGCAGCCCCGGGACAGGGGGCAAGAGCACTGAAGCTTTCTTT,CASSPGTGGKSTEAFF
TRBV19,TRBD2,TRBJ2-2,few,TGTGCCAGTAGTGCCCTTCAATGGCGGGGGGGGAACACCGGGGAGCTGTTTTTT,CASSALQWRGGNTGELFF
TRBV2,-,TRBJ1-2,many,TGTGCCAGCAGCCGTATCGTGGACAGCGACAGGGGCTACACCTTC,CASSRIVDSDRGYTF
TRBV12-3/TRBV12-4,-,TRBJ2-3,many,TGTGCCAGCAGTTTTTTAGGGCCGAATACGCAGTATTTT,CASSFLGPNTQYF
TRBV7-8,TRBD2,TRBJ2-7,many,TGTGCCAGCAGCTCGCAATTGGCGGGGGTCTACGAGCAGTACTTC,CASSSQLAGVYEQYF
TRBV27,-,TRBJ2-1,many,TGTGCCAGCAGTTTAAGAGGGAAGCATGAGCAGTTCTTC,CASSLRGKHEQFF
TRBV28,-,TRBJ2-1,many,TGTGCCAGCAGTTTTATTACCTACAATGAGCAGTTCTTC,CASSFITYNEQFF
TRBV20-1,TRBD2,TRBJ2-5,many,TGCAGTGCTAGCCCCCTACTAAGCGGGGGGCAAGAGACCCAGTACTTC,CSASPLLSGGQETQYF
TRBV5-1,-,TRBJ1-1,-,TGCGCCAGCAGCTGGAGCAGGGGTACGAACACTGAAGCTTTCTTT,CASSWSRGTNTEAFF
TRBV11-2,TRBD2,TRBJ2-7,-,TGTGCCAGCAGCTCCCAGACTAGCGGGGCTATCTACGAGCAGTACTTC,CASSSQTSGAIYEQYF
TRBV12-3/TRBV12-4,TRBD2,TRBJ2-1,-,TGTGCCAGCAGTCCGATCGCGGGGGGGCTTGGTGAGCAGTTCTTC,CASSPIAGGLGEQFF
TRBV13,-,TRBJ2-5,-,TGTGCCAGCAGCCCCCCCTTCCAAGAGACCCAGTACTTC,CASSPPFQETQYF
TRBV27,-,TRBJ2-1,many,TGTGCCAGCAGTTTAATCACGTCCCTCCACCAACAGTTCTTC,CASSLITSLHQQFF
TRBV11-2,TRBD2,TRBJ2-7,many,TGTGCCAGCAGCTTCGCCCGGGGGGAAACCTACGAGCAGTACTTC,CASSFARGETYEQYF
TRBV2,TRBD2,TRBJ2-7,many,TGTGCCAGCAGTTTATATAGCGGGGACTCCTACGAGCAGTACTTC,CASSLYSGDSYEQYF
TRBV11-2,-,TRBJ1-2,many,TGTGCCAGCAGCTCGGACCGCCACCTCTATGGCTACACCTTC,CASSSDRHLYGYTF
TRBV20-1,-,TRBJ2-1,few,TGCAGTGCTAGAGATGAGGGATATGAGCAGTTCTTC,CSARDEGYEQFF
TRBV7-2,-,TRBJ2-1,many,TGTGCCAGCAGCTTTTTACAGGAGCAGTTCTTC,CASSFLQEQFF
TRBV7-8,-,TRBJ1-2,many,TGTGCCAGCAGCCTGAACAGGGTACGGGATGGCTACACCTTC,CASSLNRVRDGYTF
TRBV5-6,TRBD1,TRBJ2-1,many,TGTGCCAGCAGCTTGGTGACAGGGTACGACAATGAGCAGTTCTTC,CASSLVTGYDNEQFF
TRBV6-1,-,TRBJ1-3,few,TGTGCCAGCAACGAAGGAGTAGGAAACACCATATATTTT,CASNEGVGNTIYF
TRBV9,TRBD2,TRBJ2-7,-,TGTGCCAGCAGCGTAGATGAACTAGCGGGGGGCACCTACGAGCAGTACTTC,CASSVDELAGGTYEQYF
TRBV5-1,-,TRBJ2-7,-,TGCGCCAGCAGCTTGGAACAAGATGGGGACGAGCAGTACTTC,CASSLEQDGDEQYF
TRBV7-2,-,TRBJ1-2,many,TGTGCCAGCAGCTTAGTTCCGACAGCCACCTATGGCTACACCTTC,CASSLVPTATYGYTF
TRBV29-1,-,TRBJ2-2,few,TGCAGCGTTCCTTGGCCTAACACCGGGGAGCTGTTTTTT,CSVPWPNTGELFF
TRBV5-1,-,TRBJ1-4,-,TGCGCCAGCAGCACCGGGGGGCGAGGTAATGAAAAACTGTTTTTT,CASSTGGRGNEKLFF
TRBV2,TRBD1,TRBJ2-2,-,TGCGCCAGCAGTGCCCGACAGGGTGGGACCGGGGAGCTGTTTTTT,CASSARQGGTGELFF
TRBV7-8,-,TRBJ2-1,many,TGTGCCAGCAGCAGCCGACAGGCTAACTCCTACAATGAGCAGTTCTTC,CASSSRQANSYNEQFF
TRBV3-1,-,TRBJ1-3,few,TGTGCCAGCAGCCAAGGCGGGGTCCTCGGAAACACCATATATTTT,CASSQGGVLGNTIYF
TRBV3-1,-,TRBJ1-1,many,TGTGCCAGCAGCCAAGGGGAGAGCCTTGAAGCTTTCTTT,CASSQGESLEAFF
TRBV3-1,-,TRBJ1-5,many,TGTGCCAGCAGCCAAGAAAGCGGGGGAAACAATCAGCCCCAGCATTTT,CASSQESGGNNQPQHF
TRBV20-1,-,TRBJ1-5,few,TGCAGTGCCAGGGGAGGGGAAAATCAGCCCCAGCATTTT,CSARGGENQPQHF
TRBV10-3,-,TRBJ2-7,few,TGTGCCATCAGGAACAGCTACGAGCAGTACTTC,CAIRNSYEQYF
TRBV24-1,-,TRBJ2-2,few,TGTGCCACCAGTGATTATTATAGGAACACCGGGGAGCTGTTTTTT,CATSDYYRNTGELFF
TRBV6-1,-,TRBJ2-2,many,TGTGCCAGCAGTGAAGCCGTGGGGGACAAAGGGGCCGGGGAGCTGTTTTTT,CASSEAVGDKGAGELFF
TRBV5-1,-,TRBJ1-1,many,TGCGCCAGCACCCTCACTGGGGCAGCGGGCACTGAAGCTTTCTTT,CASTLTGAAGTEAFF
TRBV20-1,TRBD2,TRBJ2-1,many,TGCAGTGCAGCGACTAGCGGGGGGAACAATGAGCAGTTCTTC,CSAATSGGNNEQFF
TRBV12-3/TRBV12-4,-,TRBJ1-2,many,TGTGCCAGCAGGGGAGGGGACTATGGCTACACCTTC,CASRGGDYGYTF
TRBV20-1,TRBD2,TRBJ2-3,-,TGCAGTGCTGAGGGGACTAGCGGGGGGCGTACGCAGTATTTT,CSAEGTSGGRTQYF
TRBV18,-,TRBJ1-5,many,TGTGCCAGCTCACCAGACACTAGCAATCAGCCCCAGCATTTT,CASSPDTSNQPQHF
TRBV5-1,-,TRBJ2-1,few,TGCGCCAGCAGCTGGAGCCAGGGGGGGGGCGGGCCCCACAATGAGCAGTTCTTC,CASSWSQGGGGPHNEQFF
TRBV12-3/TRBV12-4,-,TRBJ2-1,many,TGTGCCAGCAGGCCCGGTAGGGGGATTGAAATCAATGAGCAGTTCTTC,CASRPGRGIEINEQFF
TRBV6-1,TRBD1,TRBJ2-7,many,TGTGCCAGCAGTCCCCGGACAGGGTGGGGCTTGACGTACGAGCAGTACTTC,CASSPRTGWGLTYEQYF
TRBV12-3/TRBV12-4,-,TRBJ2-7,many,TGTGCCAGCATGACAGGCGGGTCCTACGAGCAGTACTTC,CASMTGGSYEQYF
TRBV6-2/TRBV6-3,TRBD1,TRBJ1-1,many,TGTGCCAGCTATGACAGGGATATCACTGAAGCTTTCTTT,CASYDRDITEAFF
TRBV20-1,TRBD2,TRBJ2-1,-,TGCAGTGCCATTAGCGGGAGTTCCTACAATGAGCAGTTCTTC,CSAISGSSYNEQFF
TRBV5-1,TRBD1,TRBJ2-1,few,TGCGCCAGCAGCTTAGGGACAGGGGACGGTGAGCAGTTCTTC,CASSLGTGDGEQFF
TRBV18,-,TRBJ1-1,few,TGTGCCAGCTCACCACGGTCGGCGGTCGACCCCGGCACTGAAGCTTTCTTT,CASSPRSAVDPGTEAFF
TRBV7-2,-,TRBJ1-2,few,TGTGCCAGCAGCTTAGAGACGACTATCGGCTACACCTTC,CASSLETTIGYTF